Reported below is one T cell receptor beta chain. Antigen: not known. V was pared by 5 bases and J by 1 base, with 5 bases of the junction left unmatched. Germline V gene lookup returns CDR1 LNHDA and CDR2 SQIVND (reference sequence). The CDR3 contains 15 residues. These data originate in a study of cytomegalovirus exposure and HLA in healthy donors. PCR employed 60 Vbeta and 13 Jbeta primers. Assay: immunoSEQ multiplex PCR; the TCRdb copy retains only in-frame clones and omits some. The table records 85,000 to 130,000 clones, 70% to 85% of them present only once. Points from the study as a whole: HLA restriction was apparent for most CMV-associated TCR beta chains in a later analysis.

The sequenced sample consisted of PBMCs. The rearrangement uses TRBV19 and TRBJ2-7, with 10 bases lining up with TRBD2. This TCR was recovered from a woman aged 18-30 years in good health and CMV-seropositive. The CDR3 DNA is TGTGCCAGTAGTCCGGGACTAGCGAAGTCCTACGAGCAGTACTTC. Translation gives CASSPGLAKSYEQYF. Combining the CDR3 with reference TRBV19 and TRBJ2-7 gives the whole variable domain DGGITQSPKYLFRKEGQNVTLSCEQNLNHDAMYWYRQDPGQGLRLIYYSQIVNDFQKGDIAEGYSVSREKKESFPLTVTSAQKNPTAFYLCASSPGLAKSYEQYFGPGTRLTVT.